This TCR beta chain was sequenced for a study of response to subunit inactivated influenza vaccine. Study-level results: That few new T cells are recruited by each seasonal influenza vaccination was the authors' suggestion.

TCRdb itself ran the RT-PCR reads through MiXCR, one entry per CDR3 protein. The table includes around 480,000 distinct CDR3 sequences, roughly 11% detected once. Points on this clonotype: Antigen unknown.

The CDR3 runs 15 residues. Trimming took 6 bases from V and 9 from J; bases not matched to a gene: 10. CDR1 and CDR2 from the germline V gene are SGHAT and FQNNGV. The source material was PBMCs from blood, sampled roughly 45 days after vaccination. This sequence was found in a man aged 50 or older who received an inactivated influenza vaccine. This sequence joins TRBV11-2 and TRBJ2-1; 11 bases line up with TRBD2. The CDR3 reads CASRSTSGSRSEQFF. CDR3 sequence (DNA): TGTGCCAGCAGGTCCACTAGCGGGAGTCGCAGTGAGCAGTTCTTC.